This T cell receptor (beta chain) was observed in a study of cytomegalovirus exposure and HLA in healthy donors. Study conclusions and caveats: Researchers catalogued approximately 160 TCR beta chains as cytomegalovirus-associated. While the bulk of TCR sequences proved rare, some public TCRs turned up in many donors.

Method: immunoSEQ multiplex PCR; TCRdb's copy keeps in-frame clones and lacks some. The data hold fewer than 70,000 clones, with around 90% observed a single time. About this clone itself: Its target is unknown.

CDR1 and CDR2 from the germline V gene are MNHNS and SASEGT. Trimming removed 0 bases from V and 2 bases from J, with 13 bases in between. The CDR3 loop spans 17 amino acids. This receptor was obtained from a man between 18 and 29 years old in good health and CMV-seronegative. This chain connects TRBV6-1 to TRBJ2-2, with D perhaps TRBD2 (6 bases). The sequenced material came from PBMCs. DNA of the CDR3: TGTGCCAGCAGTGAAGCGGGTTCGGGGGTTAACACCGGGGAGCTGTTTTTT. As protein: CASSEAGSGVNTGELFF.